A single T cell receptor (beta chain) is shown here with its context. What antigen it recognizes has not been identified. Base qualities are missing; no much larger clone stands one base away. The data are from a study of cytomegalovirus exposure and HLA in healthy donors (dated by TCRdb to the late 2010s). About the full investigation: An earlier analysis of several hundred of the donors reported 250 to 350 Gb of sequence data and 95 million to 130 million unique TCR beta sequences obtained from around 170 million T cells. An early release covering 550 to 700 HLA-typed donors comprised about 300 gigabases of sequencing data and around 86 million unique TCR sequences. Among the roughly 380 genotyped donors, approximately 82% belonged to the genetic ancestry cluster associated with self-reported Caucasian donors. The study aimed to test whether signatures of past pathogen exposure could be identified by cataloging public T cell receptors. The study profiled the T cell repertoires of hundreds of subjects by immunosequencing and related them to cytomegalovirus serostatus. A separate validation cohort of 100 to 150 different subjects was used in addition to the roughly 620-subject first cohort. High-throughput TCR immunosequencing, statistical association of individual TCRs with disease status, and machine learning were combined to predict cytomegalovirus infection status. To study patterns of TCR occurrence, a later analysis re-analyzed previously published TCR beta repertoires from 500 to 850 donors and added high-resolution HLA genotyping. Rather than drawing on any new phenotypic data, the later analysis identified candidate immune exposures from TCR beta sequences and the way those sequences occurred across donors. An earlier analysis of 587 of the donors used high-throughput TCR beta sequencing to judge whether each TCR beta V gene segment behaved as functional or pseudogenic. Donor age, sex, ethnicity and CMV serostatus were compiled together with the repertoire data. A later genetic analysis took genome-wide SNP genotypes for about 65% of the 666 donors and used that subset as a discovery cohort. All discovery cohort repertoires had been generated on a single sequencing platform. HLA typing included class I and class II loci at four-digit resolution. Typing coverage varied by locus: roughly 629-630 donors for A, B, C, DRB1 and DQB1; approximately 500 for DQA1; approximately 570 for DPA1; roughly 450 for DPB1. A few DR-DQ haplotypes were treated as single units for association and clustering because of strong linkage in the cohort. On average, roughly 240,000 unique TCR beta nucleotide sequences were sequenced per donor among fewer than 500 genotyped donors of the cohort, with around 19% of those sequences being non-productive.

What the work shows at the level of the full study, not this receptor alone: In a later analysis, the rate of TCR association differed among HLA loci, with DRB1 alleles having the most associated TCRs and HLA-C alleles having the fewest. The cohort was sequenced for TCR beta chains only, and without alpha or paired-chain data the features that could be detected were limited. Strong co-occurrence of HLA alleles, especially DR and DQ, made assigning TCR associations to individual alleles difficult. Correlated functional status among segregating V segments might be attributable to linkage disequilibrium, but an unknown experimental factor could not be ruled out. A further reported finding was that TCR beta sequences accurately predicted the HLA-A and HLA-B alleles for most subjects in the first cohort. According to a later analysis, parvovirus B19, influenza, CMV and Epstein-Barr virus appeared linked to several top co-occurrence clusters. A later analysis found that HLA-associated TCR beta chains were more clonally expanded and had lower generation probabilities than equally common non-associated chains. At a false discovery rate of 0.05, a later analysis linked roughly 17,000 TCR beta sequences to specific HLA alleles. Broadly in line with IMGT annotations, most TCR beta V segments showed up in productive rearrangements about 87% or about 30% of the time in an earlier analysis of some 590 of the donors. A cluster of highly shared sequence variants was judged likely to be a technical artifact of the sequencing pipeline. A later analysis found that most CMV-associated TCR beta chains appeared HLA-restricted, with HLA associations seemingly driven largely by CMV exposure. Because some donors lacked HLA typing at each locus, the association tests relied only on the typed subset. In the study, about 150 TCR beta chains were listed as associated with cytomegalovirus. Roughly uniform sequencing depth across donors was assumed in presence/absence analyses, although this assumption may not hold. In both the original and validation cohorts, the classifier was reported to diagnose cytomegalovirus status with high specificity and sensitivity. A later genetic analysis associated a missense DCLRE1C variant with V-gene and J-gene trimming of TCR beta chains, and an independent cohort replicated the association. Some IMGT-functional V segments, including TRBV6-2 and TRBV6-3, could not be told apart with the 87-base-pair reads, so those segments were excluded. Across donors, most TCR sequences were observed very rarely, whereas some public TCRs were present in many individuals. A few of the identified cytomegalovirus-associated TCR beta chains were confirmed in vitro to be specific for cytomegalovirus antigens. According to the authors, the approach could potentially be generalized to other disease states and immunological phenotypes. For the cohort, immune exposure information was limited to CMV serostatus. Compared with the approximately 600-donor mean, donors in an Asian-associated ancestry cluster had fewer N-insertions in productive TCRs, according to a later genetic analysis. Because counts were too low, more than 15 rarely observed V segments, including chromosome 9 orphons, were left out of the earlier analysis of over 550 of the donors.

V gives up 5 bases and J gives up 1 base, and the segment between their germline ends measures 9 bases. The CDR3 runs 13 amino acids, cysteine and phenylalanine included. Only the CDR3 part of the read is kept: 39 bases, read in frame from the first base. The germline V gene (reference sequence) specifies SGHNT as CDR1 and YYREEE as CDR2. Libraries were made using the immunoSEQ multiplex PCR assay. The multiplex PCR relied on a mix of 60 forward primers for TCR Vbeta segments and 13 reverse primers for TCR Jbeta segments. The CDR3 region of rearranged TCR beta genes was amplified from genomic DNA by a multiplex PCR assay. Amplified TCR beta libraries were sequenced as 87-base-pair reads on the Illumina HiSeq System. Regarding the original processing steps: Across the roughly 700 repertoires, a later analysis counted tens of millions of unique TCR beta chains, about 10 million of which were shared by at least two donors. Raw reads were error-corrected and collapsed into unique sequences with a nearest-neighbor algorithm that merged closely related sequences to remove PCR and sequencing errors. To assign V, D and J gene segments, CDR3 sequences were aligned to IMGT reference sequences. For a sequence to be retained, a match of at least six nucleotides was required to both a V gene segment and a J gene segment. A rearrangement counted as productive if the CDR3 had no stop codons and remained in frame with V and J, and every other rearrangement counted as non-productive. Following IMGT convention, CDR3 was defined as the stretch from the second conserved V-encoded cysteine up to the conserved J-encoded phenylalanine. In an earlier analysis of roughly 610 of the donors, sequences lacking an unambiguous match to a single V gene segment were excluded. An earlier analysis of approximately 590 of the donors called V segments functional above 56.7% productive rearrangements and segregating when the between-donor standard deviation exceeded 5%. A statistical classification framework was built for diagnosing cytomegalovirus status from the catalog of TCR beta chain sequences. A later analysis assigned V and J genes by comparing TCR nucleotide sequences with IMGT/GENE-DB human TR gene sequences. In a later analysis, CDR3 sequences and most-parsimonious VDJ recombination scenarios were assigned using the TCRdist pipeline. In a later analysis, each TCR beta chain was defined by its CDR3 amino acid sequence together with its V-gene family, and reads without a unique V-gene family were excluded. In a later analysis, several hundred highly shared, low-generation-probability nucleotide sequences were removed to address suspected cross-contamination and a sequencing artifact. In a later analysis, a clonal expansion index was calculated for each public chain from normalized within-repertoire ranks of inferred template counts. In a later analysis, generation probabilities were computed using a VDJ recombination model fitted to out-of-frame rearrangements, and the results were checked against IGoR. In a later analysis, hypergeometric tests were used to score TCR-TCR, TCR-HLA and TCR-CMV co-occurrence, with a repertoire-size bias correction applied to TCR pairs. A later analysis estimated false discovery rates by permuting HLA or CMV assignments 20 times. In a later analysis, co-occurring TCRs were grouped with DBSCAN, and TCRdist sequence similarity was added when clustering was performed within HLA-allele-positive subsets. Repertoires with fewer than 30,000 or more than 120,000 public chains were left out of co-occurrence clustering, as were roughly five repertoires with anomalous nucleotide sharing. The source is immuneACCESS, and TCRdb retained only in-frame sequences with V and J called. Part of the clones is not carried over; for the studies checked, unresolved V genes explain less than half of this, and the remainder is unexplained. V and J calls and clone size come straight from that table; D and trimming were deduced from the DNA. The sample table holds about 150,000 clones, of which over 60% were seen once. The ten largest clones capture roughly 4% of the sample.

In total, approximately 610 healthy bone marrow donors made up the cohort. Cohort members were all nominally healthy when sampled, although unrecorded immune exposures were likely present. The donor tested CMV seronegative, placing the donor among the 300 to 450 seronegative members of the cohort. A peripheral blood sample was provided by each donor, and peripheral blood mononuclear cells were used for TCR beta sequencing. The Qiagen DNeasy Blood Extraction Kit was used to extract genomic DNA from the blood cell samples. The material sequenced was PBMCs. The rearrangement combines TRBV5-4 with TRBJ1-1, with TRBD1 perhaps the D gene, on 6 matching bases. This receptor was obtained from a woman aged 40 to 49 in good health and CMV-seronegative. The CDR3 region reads CASRGARNTEAFF. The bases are TGTGCCAGCAGGGGGGCTCGGAACACTGAAGCTTTCTTT. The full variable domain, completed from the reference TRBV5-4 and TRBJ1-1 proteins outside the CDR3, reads ETGVTQSPTHLIKTRGQQVTLRCSSQSGHNTVSWYQQALGQGPQFIFQYYREEENGRGNFPPRFSGLQFPNYSSELNVNALELDDSALYLCASRGARNTEAFFGQGTRLTVV.